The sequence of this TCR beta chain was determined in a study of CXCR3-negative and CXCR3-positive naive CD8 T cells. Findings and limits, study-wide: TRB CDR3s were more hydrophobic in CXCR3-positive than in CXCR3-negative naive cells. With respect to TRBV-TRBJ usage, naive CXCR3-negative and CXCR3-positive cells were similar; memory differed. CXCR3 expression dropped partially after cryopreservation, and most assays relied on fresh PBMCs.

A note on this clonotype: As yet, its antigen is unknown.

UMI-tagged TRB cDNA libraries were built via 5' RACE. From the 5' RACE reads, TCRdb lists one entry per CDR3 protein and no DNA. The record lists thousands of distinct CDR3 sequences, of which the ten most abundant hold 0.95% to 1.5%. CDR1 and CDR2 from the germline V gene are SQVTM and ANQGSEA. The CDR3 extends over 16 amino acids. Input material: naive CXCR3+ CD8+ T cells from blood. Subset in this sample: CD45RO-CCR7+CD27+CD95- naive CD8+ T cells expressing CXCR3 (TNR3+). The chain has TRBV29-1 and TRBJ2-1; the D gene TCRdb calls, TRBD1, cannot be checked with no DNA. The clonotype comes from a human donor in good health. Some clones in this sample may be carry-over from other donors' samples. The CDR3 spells CSVEARGQGAYNEQFF.